This T cell receptor (beta chain) was obtained from a study of CD8 T cells in Susac syndrome (dated by TCRdb to the late 2010s). Background on the whole study: Whether CD8+ T cell activation and differentiation in Susac syndrome was antigen driven was tested using repertoire sequencing.

What the study reported, not specific to this receptor: The number of individuals in the TCR sequencing and HLA analysis was acknowledged as relatively small.

V lost 3 bases and J lost 0 bases, and the count of bases not matched to a germline gene is 1. Including the terminal cysteine and phenylalanine, the CDR3 comprises 14 residues. Only the CDR3 DNA stays, 42 bases, in frame from base 1. On this clonotype: Its binding antigen is unknown. Per-base qualities were not stored, and no clone one base away is much larger.

RNA was extracted using the RNeasy kit, and roughly 0.45 to 1 microgram was reverse transcribed with random hexamers. The immunoSEQ multiplex PCR assay, covering 54 Vbeta and 13 Jbeta segments, was used to amplify TCR beta CDR3 regions. Bias from PCR amplification was corrected by using a synthetic template baseline for primer optimization and for computational correction. The source study handled its data this way. Reads were assigned to V, D and J genes according to IMGT and analyzed in immunoSEQ Analyzer, with only productive sequences retained. To calculate clonality, Shannon entropy was normalized by log2 of the number of productive unique sequences and then subtracted from one. For each patient and control, public and private clones were evaluated within the 100 most prevalent clones. A clone was defined as Susac-specific if it was absent from the healthy and MS cohorts, from around 960 published viral clones and from other ImmuneACCESS disease sequences. The raw public reads went through TCRdb reprocessing: fastp at Q25, MiXCR clone calling, in-frame beta chains kept. Identical CDR3 protein sequences are pooled into one entry, listed with their most common genes and DNA. TCRdb's processing, not the authors', yielded these V and J calls. The sample data list about 200,000 distinct CDR3 sequences, and 95% of these were observed just once. The top ten constitute approximately 0.094% of the sample.

Peripheral blood CD8+ and CD4+ T cells from healthy donors, Susac syndrome patients and multiple sclerosis patients were profiled using high-throughput TCR beta sequencing. Healthy donors were included as age- and sex-matched controls. CD8+ TEMRA cells were enriched by FACS, while bulk CD8+ and CD4+ T cells were purified by magnetic negative isolation. Blood was drawn into EDTA tubes, processed within 24 hours, and PBMCs were isolated by density gradient centrifugation. PBMCs intended for TCR sequencing were cryopreserved in liquid nitrogen and were subsequently thawed in a 37 degrees C water bath. Purity of sorted or isolated CD4+, CD8+ and CD8+ TEMRA cells was at least 90%.

The chain joins TRBV12-3 or TRBV12-4 to TRBJ2-7; TRBD2 fits 8 bases in the junction. The sample consisted of CD4+ T cells from PBMCs. This sequence originates from a human donor in good health. Here the CDR3 is given as CASSFGGGSYEQYF. The DNA sequence is TGTGCCAGCAGTTTCGGGGGGGGCTCCTACGAGCAGTACTTC.